In this sample, the clone carrying this T cell receptor beta chain turned up a few times. Its matching antigen is unknown. TCRdb re-called the multiplex PCR reads with MiXCR, one entry per CDR3 protein. Of under 150,000 distinct CDR3 sequences in the sample, around 24% were seen once. The data were obtained in a study of breast tumors, draining lymph nodes, adjacent tissues. Samples came from axillary lymph nodes draining the breast cancer. The germline V gene encodes CDR1 MDHEN and CDR2 SYDVKM. V was pared by 6 bases and J by 4 bases, with 15 bases between. There are 15 residues in the CDR3. Study-wide findings and caveats: Most tumor T cells seemingly derive from lymph node, then expand in tumor.

What was sequenced was axillary lymph node tissue. This receptor was identified in a female donor with breast cancer. Some clones in this sample may be carry-over from other donors' samples. The J gene is TRBJ1-4, the V gene TRBV28; D is possibly TRBD1 (6 bases). The DNA for the CDR3 is TGTGCCAGCAGGTCCGGGGGGCGAAATAATGAAAAACTGTTTTTT. Translating it yields CASRSGGRNNEKLFF.